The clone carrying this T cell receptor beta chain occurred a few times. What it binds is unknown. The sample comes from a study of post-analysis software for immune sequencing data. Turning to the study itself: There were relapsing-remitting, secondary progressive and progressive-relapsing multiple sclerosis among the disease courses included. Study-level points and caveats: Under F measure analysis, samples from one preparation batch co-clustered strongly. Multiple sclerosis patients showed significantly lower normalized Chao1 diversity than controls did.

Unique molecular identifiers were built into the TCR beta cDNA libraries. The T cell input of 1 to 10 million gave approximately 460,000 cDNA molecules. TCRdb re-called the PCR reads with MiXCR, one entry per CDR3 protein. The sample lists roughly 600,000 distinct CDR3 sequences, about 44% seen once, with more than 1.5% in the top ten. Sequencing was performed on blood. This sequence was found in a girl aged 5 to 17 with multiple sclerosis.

CDR3 in amino acids: CASSLTFGAGANVLTF. In DNA form, the CDR3 reads TGTGCCAGCAGCTTAACGTTCGGGGCCGGGGCCAACGTCCTGACTTTC. The V gene is TRBV7-3, the J gene TRBJ2-6; D tentatively reads TRBD1 or TRBD2 (5 bases each). Germline V gene lookup returns CDR1 SGHTA and CDR2 FQGTGA. Trimming took 0 bases from V and 4 from J, leaving 10 bases between them. This CDR3 contains 16 residues.